This T cell receptor beta chain originates from a study of spatial heterogeneity in lung cancer. The overall study: Sequence detection consistently recorded a greater number of beta-chain than alpha-chain sequences. Raw-read counts averaged over ten per unique TCR and UMI combination.

Sample time point: sample taken at primary tumor resection. Sequencing was performed on whole RNA extracted from tumor and nontumor lung tissue, or from frozen PBMC, and the material was left unsorted. Donation came from over 60 patients with untreated early-stage non-small cell lung cancer. By its share, this clonotype is medium-sized. Individually, TCR cDNA molecules were each labelled with a unique molecular identifier. TCRdb reanalysed the 5' RACE reads using MiXCR and keeps one entry per CDR3 protein. This sample has approximately 11,000 distinct CDR3 sequences; 3.5% to 5% occur once, and the top ten carry roughly 8%. Germline assignment: CDR1 LGHNA and CDR2 YSLEER. CDR3 size: 15 residues. V was cut by 0 bases and J by 10 bases, with 16 bases left in between.

This rearrangement joins TRBV4-3 to TRBJ2-1; D is ambiguous. The material was normal lung tissue next to the tumor, obtained at surgery. The receptor comes from a male donor with early-stage non-small cell lung cancer. CDR3 amino acids: CASSQDSRGAEEQFF. The CDR3 region has the DNA TGCGCCAGCAGCCAAGATTCCAGAGGCGCGGAGGAGCAGTTCTTC.